The rows below give T cell receptor beta chains drawn from one sample of a study of cytomegalovirus exposure and HLA in healthy donors. TCRdb's table, derived via immunoSEQ multiplex PCR, lists solely in-frame clones and lacks some. The repertoire holds around 150,000 clones, with around 63% as singletons. Input material: PBMCs. These receptors were taken from a human donor in good health. Both conserved end residues are part of each CDR3. D genes are given only for firm matches. Rows may omit the clone size; those that give it use once, few, many or a size class.

J gene,D gene,V gene,clone size,CDR3 protein,CDR3 DNA
TRBJ2-3,TRBD2,TRBV2,.,CASSEWVASGGPGDTQYF,TGTGCCAGCAGTGAATGGGTGGCTAGCGGGGGTCCGGGGGATACGCAGTATTTT
TRBJ2-1,.,TRBV10-2,.,CASSGETSSYNEQFF,TGCGCCAGCAGTGGCGAGACTAGCTCCTACAATGAGCAGTTCTTC
TRBJ2-2,.,TRBV7-9,.,CASSLWQGSTGELFF,TGTGCCAGCAGCTTATGGCAGGGTAGTACCGGGGAGCTGTTTTTT
TRBJ2-1,.,TRBV23-1,.,CASSQFGGTPYNEQFF,TGCGCCAGCAGTCAATTCGGGGGAACACCCTACAATGAGCAGTTCTTC
TRBJ2-7,.,TRBV28,.,CASSSGSQHYEQYF,TGTGCCAGCAGCTCAGGGTCCCAACACTACGAGCAGTACTTC
TRBJ2-1,TRBD2,TRBV9,few,CASSSSGTSYNEQFF,TGTGCCAGCAGCTCTAGCGGGACGTCCTACAATGAGCAGTTCTTC
TRBJ1-2,TRBD1,TRBV27,.,CASSFARGTEFYGYTF,TGTGCCAGCAGTTTCGCCCGCGGGACAGAATTCTATGGCTACACCTTC
TRBJ2-3,.,TRBV5-1,.,CASEGGGGTGTDTQYF,TGCGCCTCCGAAGGGGGTGGCGGGACAGGCACAGATACGCAGTATTTT
TRBJ2-1,.,TRBV6-6,.,CASSYIEGEQFF,TGTGCCAGCAGTTATATTGAGGGTGAGCAGTTCTTC
TRBJ1-2,TRBD1,TRBV2,.,CASRASRQGAYGYTF,TGTGCCAGCAGGGCCTCCCGACAGGGTGCCTATGGCTACACCTTC
TRBJ2-3,.,TRBV7-2,.,CASSLDRGIDTQYF,TGTGCCAGCAGCTTAGACCGGGGTATCGATACGCAGTATTTT
TRBJ2-5,.,TRBV9,.,CASSVSTGEVETQYF,TGTGCCAGCAGCGTATCGACAGGCGAGGTAGAGACCCAGTACTTC
TRBJ2-2,TRBD1,TRBV18,.,CASSPRTGSVAGELFF,TGTGCCAGCTCTCCGCGGACAGGGAGCGTAGCCGGGGAGCTGTTTTTT
TRBJ2-5,.,TRBV2,few,CASSGYETQYF,TGTGCCAGTAGTGGCTATGAGACCCAGTACTTC
TRBJ2-1,TRBD2,TRBV14,.,CASSLGGRGRAVEQFF,TGTGCCAGCAGCCTAGGTGGACGCGGGAGGGCCGTTGAGCAGTTCTTC
TRBJ2-7,TRBD2,TRBV9,few,CASSEAGLASYEQYF,TGTGCCAGCAGCGAGGCGGGACTAGCTTCCTACGAGCAGTACTTC
TRBJ2-3,.,TRBV4-1,few,CASSQVPLANTDTQYF,TGCGCCAGCAGCCAAGTACCCCTAGCGAACACAGATACGCAGTATTTT
TRBJ2-6,.,TRBV28,.,CASSTSGGGANVLTF,.
TRBJ1-1,.,TRBV29-1,once,CSVESGSPNTEAFF,TGCAGCGTTGAAAGCGGCAGTCCCAACACTGAAGCTTTCTTT
TRBJ2-7,TRBD1,TRBV27,few,CASRPGTVPYEQYF,TGTGCCAGCAGGCCCGGGACAGTGCCCTACGAGCAGTACTTC
TRBJ2-3,TRBD2,TRBV19,.,CATGTSGRRGTQYF,TGTGCCACTGGGACTAGCGGGAGGCGGGGTACGCAGTATTTT
TRBJ2-7,TRBD1,TRBV28,few,CASSPQDRAPYEQYF,TGTGCCAGCAGTCCCCAGGACAGGGCCCCCTACGAGCAGTACTTC
TRBJ2-5,TRBD1,TRBV5-1,.,CASRTFRSQGVWETQYF,TGCGCCAGCCGCACATTCAGGTCACAGGGGGTTTGGGAGACCCAGTACTTC
TRBJ1-1,.,TRBV9,.,CASSLQGRLETEAFF,TGTGCCAGCAGCCTCCAGGGGAGATTGGAGACTGAAGCTTTCTTT
TRBJ2-7,TRBD2,TRBV4-1,.,CASSLLSLAGVYEQYF,TGCGCCAGCAGCCTGCTCTCTCTAGCGGGAGTCTACGAGCAGTACTTC
TRBJ2-7,.,TRBV19,once,CASRPLGGDSYEQYF,TGTGCCAGTAGACCACTCGGGGGAGACTCCTACGAGCAGTACTTC
TRBJ2-7,.,TRBV11-2,.,CASSLRGGGHYEQYF,TGTGCCAGCAGCTTAAGGGGAGGCGGCCACTACGAGCAGTACTTC
TRBJ2-1,.,TRBV25-1,.,CASSDPRGNNEQFF,TGTGCCAGCAGTGACCCCAGGGGTAACAATGAGCAGTTCTTC
TRBJ2-2,.,TRBV5-4,.,CASSLSGLTGELFF,TGTGCCAGCAGTTTGAGCGGGCTCACCGGGGAGCTGTTTTTT
TRBJ2-7,.,TRBV5-4,.,CASSFSESYEQYF,TGTGCCAGCAGCTTTAGCGAAAGCTACGAGCAGTACTTC
TRBJ2-7,TRBD2,TRBV28,few,CASSRRRLAGVGEQYF,TGTGCCAGCAGCCGCCGTCGACTAGCGGGAGTCGGCGAGCAGTACTTC
TRBJ2-4,TRBD2,TRBV6-5,.,CASGRGGERNIQYF,TGTGCCAGCGGGCGGGGAGGGGAGCGGAACATTCAGTACTTC
TRBJ1-5,.,TRBV20-1,few,CSAPAAAAQHF,TGCAGTGCTCCCGCCGCGGCGGCCCAGCATTTT
TRBJ2-5,.,TRBV2,few,CASSAARGETQYF,TGTGCCAGCAGTGCGGCTAGAGGGGAGACCCAGTACTTC
TRBJ2-2,TRBD1,TRBV7-2,once,CASSQDRVGLNTGELFF,TGTGCCAGCAGCCAGGACAGGGTAGGCTTGAACACCGGGGAGCTGTTTTTT
TRBJ1-1,.,TRBV18,.,CASSPGNMNTEAFF,TGTGCCAGCTCACCTGGCAACATGAACACTGAAGCTTTCTTT
TRBJ2-3,TRBD1,TRBV5-1,.,CASSPDAGQGSSDTQYF,TGCGCCAGCAGCCCGGATGCGGGACAGGGATCATCAGATACGCAGTATTTT
TRBJ1-2,TRBD1,TRBV7-3,.,CASSSDRGAGYTF,TGTGCCAGCAGCTCGGACAGGGGCGCGGGCTACACCTTC
TRBJ2-3,TRBD2,TRBV10-2,.,CASSVSSGRDTQYF,TGCGCCAGCAGTGTTTCTAGCGGGAGGGATACGCAGTATTTT
TRBJ1-2,TRBD1,TRBV6-1,few,CASSERPGQGWYGYTF,TGTGCCAGCAGTGAGCGACCGGGACAGGGATGGTATGGCTACACCTTC
TRBJ1-5,.,TRBV6-1,.,CASSDTGIYQPQHF,TGTGCCAGCAGTGACACAGGGATTTATCAGCCCCAGCATTTT
TRBJ1-5,.,TRBV6-1,.,CASSEWQGPNQPQHF,TGTGCCAGCAGTGAATGGCAGGGGCCCAATCAGCCCCAGCATTTT
TRBJ2-1,TRBD2,TRBV10-3,few,CAITGEGHNEQFF,TGTGCCATCACGGGGGAGGGCCACAATGAGCAGTTCTTC
TRBJ1-5,TRBD1,TRBV2,once,CASRDRGGGQPQHF,TGTGCCAGCAGAGACAGGGGAGGGGGTCAGCCCCAGCATTTT
TRBJ1-1,.,TRBV6-5,few,CASRSGFTEAFF,TGTGCCAGCAGGTCGGGGTTCACTGAAGCTTTCTTT
TRBJ2-7,TRBD2,TRBV5-3,few,CARSWGLAGDYEQYF,TGTGCCAGAAGCTGGGGACTAGCGGGAGACTACGAGCAGTACTTC
TRBJ2-7,.,TRBV5-4,few,CASSYDGSSYEQYF,TGTGCCAGCAGCTACGACGGGAGCTCCTACGAGCAGTACTTC
TRBJ1-3,TRBD1,TRBV11-2,.,CASSFRQGVNSGNTIYF,TGTGCCAGCAGCTTCCGACAGGGGGTGAACTCTGGAAACACCATATATTTT
TRBJ2-3,.,TRBV18,.,CASFVADTQYF,TGTGCCAGCTTCGTCGCAGATACGCAGTATTTT
TRBJ2-3,TRBD2,TRBV11-1,.,CASSSRLAGGSDTQYF,TGTGCCAGCAGCTCAAGACTAGCGGGAGGGTCAGATACGCAGTATTTT
TRBJ2-7,TRBD2,TRBV9,.,CASSVAGTSAHYEQYF,TGTGCCAGCAGCGTAGCGGGGACTAGCGCACACTACGAGCAGTACTTC
TRBJ2-3,TRBD2,TRBV19,.,CASSWSSGREMADTQYF,TGTGCCAGTAGTTGGAGTAGCGGGAGGGAGATGGCAGATACGCAGTATTTT
TRBJ2-7,.,TRBV6-5,few,CASSYSMVASEQYF,TGTGCCAGCAGTTACTCGATGGTGGCCAGCGAGCAGTACTTC
TRBJ1-3,.,TRBV2,.,CASRGVVRDTSNTIYF,TGTGCCAGCAGGGGAGTAGTCCGGGACACTAGTAACACCATATATTTT